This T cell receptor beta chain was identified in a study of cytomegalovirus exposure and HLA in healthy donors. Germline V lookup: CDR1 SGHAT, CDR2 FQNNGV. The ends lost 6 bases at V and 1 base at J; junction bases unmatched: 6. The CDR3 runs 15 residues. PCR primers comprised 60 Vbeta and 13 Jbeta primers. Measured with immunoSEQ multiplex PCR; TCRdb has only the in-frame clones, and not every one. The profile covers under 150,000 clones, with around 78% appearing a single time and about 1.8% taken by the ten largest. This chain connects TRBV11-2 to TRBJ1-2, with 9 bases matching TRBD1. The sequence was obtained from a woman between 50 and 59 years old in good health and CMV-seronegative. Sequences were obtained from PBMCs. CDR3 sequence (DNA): TGTGCCAGCAGAATGGGGACAGGGAATAACTATGGCTACACCTTC. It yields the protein CASRMGTGNNYGYTF.